This T cell receptor (beta chain) is from a study of glioma-infiltrating T cells. Germline lookup yields CDR1 MDHEN and CDR2 SYDVKM. The CDR3 has 12 residues. V was shortened by 0 bases and J by 10 bases, with 7 bases between the two germline ends. Using RNA template, CDR3s of TCR alpha and beta were amplified with iRepertoire arm-PCR. TCRdb re-derived calls from the multiplex PCR reads in MiXCR, one entry per CDR3 protein. Among approximately 190,000 distinct CDR3 sequences listed, 30% to 40% were seen once. This clonotype was observed at least ten times. This clonotype was obtained from a human donor with low-grade glioma or glioblastoma, undergoing nonglioma brain surgery, or in good health (not recorded which). The specimen sequenced was glioma tissue, nonneoplastic brain tissue, or PBMCs (not recorded which). V gene TRBV28 combines with J gene TRBJ1-5; D gene unclear. CDR3 bases: TGTGCCAGCAGTTTATGGGTAGGTCCCCAGCATTTT. As protein: CASSLWVGPQHF.